The 18 T cell receptor beta chains presented below share a single source sample, sequenced in a study of human T cells and chemical hapten exposure. Stated time point: patch test 1, 2 weeks after DPC sensitization. As for treatment: therapeutic diphenylcyclopropenone sensitization with weekly scalp DPC. TCRdb re-called the RACE reads through MiXCR, storing one row per CDR3 protein. The sample records around 120,000 distinct CDR3 sequences, roughly 15% being singletons. Source: whole blood, taken in connection with sensitization to the hapten diphenylcyclopropenone (DPC). Source of these receptors: a man between 18 and 35 years old with alopecia areata. Some clones in this sample may be carry-over from other donors' samples.

The chain has TRBV6-2 or TRBV6-3 and TRBJ2-7; D gene uncertain. V lost 6 bases to trimming and J lost 3 bases, with 9 bases between them. This CDR3 region has 12 residues. CDR1 is MNHEY and CDR2 is SVGEGT in the germline V gene. CDR3 nucleotide sequence: TGTGCCAGCAGCCGAAGGGACTACGAGCAGTACTTC. It specifies CASSRRDYEQYF.

There are many counts of this clonotype. V is TRBV12-3 or TRBV12-4 and J is TRBJ2-5; tentatively, D is TRBD1 (5 bases). The CDR3 runs 13 residues. Deletions cut 5 bases from V and 2 bases from J, with 9 bases between. In DNA form, the CDR3 reads TGTGCCAGCAGTCCGGCAGGGCAAGAGACCCAGTACTTC. Amino acid sequence: CASSPAGQETQYF.

This chain joins TRBV4-1 and TRBJ2-1; D perhaps matches TRBD1 (6 bases). The CDR3 is 18 amino acids. Between the trimmed V and J ends, which lost 1 base and 8 bases, there was a span of 24 bases. CDR1 is MGHRA and CDR2 is YSYEKL in the germline V gene. The CDR3 protein is CASSQGRVRTVGIDEQFF. CDR3 bases: TGCGCCAGCAGCCAAGGACGAGTAAGGACAGTGGGGATTGATGAGCAGTTCTTC.

This clonotype has only a few counts. The chain couples TRBV28 to TRBJ2-7; D may be TRBD1 (6 bases). Germline CDR1 MDHEN, CDR2 SYDVKM. Trimming stripped 1 base from V and 0 bases from J, with 13 bases between. The length of the CDR3 is 16 residues. The CDR3 here is CASSLFEGGSSYEQYF. The CDR3 bases are TGTGCCAGCAGTTTATTCGAAGGGGGAAGCTCCTACGAGCAGTACTTC.

This clonotype has a count of ten or more. V is TRBV6-2 or TRBV6-3 and J is TRBJ1-6; no clear D. The germline CDR1 and CDR2 sequences are MNHEY and SVGEGT. V lost 4 bases and J 9 bases, leaving 13 bases between the germline ends. The CDR3 runs 14 residues. CDR3 sequence reads: CASSSAGGGSPLHF. For the CDR3, the DNA is TGTGCCAGCAGTTCAGCGGGAGGCGGTTCACCCCTCCACTTT.

This clonotype was observed a few times. The V gene is TRBV7-2, the J gene TRBJ2-1; D call uncertain. Trimming cost V 2 bases and J 5 bases, with 7 bases left between them. Germline assignment: CDR1 SGHTA and CDR2 FQGNSA. CDR3 size: 13 residues. The CDR3 spells CASSLLANNEQFF. CDR3 DNA: TGTGCCAGCAGCTTACTCGCCAACAATGAGCAGTTCTTC.

V is TRBV18 and J is TRBJ1-3; no clear D. This CDR3 is 15 amino acids long. Germline V gives CDR1 KGHSH, CDR2 LQKENI. Between the trimmed V and J ends, which lost 5 bases and 1 base, there was a span of 12 bases. CDR3 DNA: TGTGCCAGCTCAGAAAGCGCCCAGTCTGGAAACACCATATATTTT. Translated, it gives CASSESAQSGNTIYF. Full variable domain (remainder filled in from reference TRBV18 and TRBJ1-3): NAGVMQNPRHLVRRRGQEARLRCSPMKGHSHVYWYRQLPEEGLKFMVYLQKENIIDESGMPKERFSAEFPKEGPSILRIQQVVRGDSAAYFCASSESAQSGNTIYFGEGSWLTVV.

This clonotype has only a few counts. The V call is TRBV4-1, the J call TRBJ2-7; D is tentatively TRBD1 or TRBD2 (5 bases each). The CDR3 runs to 16 residues. V dropped 1 base and J dropped 0 bases, with 13 bases sitting between them. CDR1 MGHRA and CDR2 YSYEKL come from the germline V gene. The CDR3 loop is CASSQVPGPSSYEQYF. The CDR3 nucleotides read TGCGCCAGCAGCCAAGTCCCGGGGCCAAGCTCCTACGAGCAGTACTTC.

At least ten counts were recorded for this clonotype. J is TRBJ2-1 and V is TRBV18, with 7 bases identical to TRBD1. CDR3 length: 15 residues. Germline V lookup: CDR1 KGHSH, CDR2 LQKENI. The ends lost 4 bases at V and 5 bases at J; junction bases unmatched: 8. The CDR3 loop is CASSLWQGQNNEQFF. CDR3 sequence (DNA): TGTGCCAGCTCACTTTGGCAGGGACAGAACAATGAGCAGTTCTTC. The full variable domain, with the rest looked up from reference TRBV18 and TRBJ2-1, is NAGVMQNPRHLVRRRGQEARLRCSPMKGHSHVYWYRQLPEEGLKFMVYLQKENIIDESGMPKERFSAEFPKEGPSILRIQQVVRGDSAAYFCASSLWQGQNNEQFFGPGTRLTVL.

V is TRBV6-2 or TRBV6-3 and J is TRBJ2-1; 7 bases are a match to TRBD1. J lost 9 bases, V lost 6 bases, and 8 bases had no gene match. The CDR3 has 13 residues. Germline lookup yields CDR1 MNHEY and CDR2 SVGEGT. The CDR3 coding sequence is TGTGCCAGCAGCCAACAGACAGGGATTGAGCAGTTCTTC. Amino acids: CASSQQTGIEQFF.

Note on this clonotype: A much larger clone lies a single base off, so this may be a read error. The chain's CDR3 is CASSVGTVVTDTQYF. The CDR3 nucleotides are TGTGCCAGCAGCGTAGGGACAGTGGTCACAGATACGCAGTATTTT. This rearrangement joins TRBV9 to TRBJ2-3; D perhaps matches TRBD1 (6 bases). The CDR3 is 15 residues long. The V gene lost 0 bases and the J gene lost 2 bases, with 10 bases spanning the gap. The V gene's germline CDR1 is SGDLS and CDR2 YYNGEE.

This clonotype was detected only a few times. The genes are TRBV6-2 or TRBV6-3 and TRBJ2-3; D might be TRBD1 (5 bases). Germline V gene lookup returns CDR1 MNHEY and CDR2 SVGEGT. The CDR3 has 15 amino acids. Deletions cut 5 bases from V and 2 bases from J, with 14 bases between. DNA for the CDR3: TGTGCCAGCAGTCACAGGAGCTCCTACACAGATACGCAGTATTTT. Translation: CASSHRSSYTDTQYF.

The chain links TRBV5-5 to TRBJ1-1; weak D call: TRBD1 (5 bases). Germline V gene data show CDR1 as SGHKS and CDR2 as YYEKEE (reference sequence). Between the trimmed V and J ends, which lost 4 bases and 0 bases, there was a span of 13 bases. This CDR3 region has 15 residues. The CDR3 DNA reads TGTGCCAGCAGCCTCGGGGCTACCATGAACACTGAAGCTTTCTTT. Its translation is CASSLGATMNTEAFF.

This clonotype came up many times. The chain couples TRBV20-1 to TRBJ2-3; D unresolved. The CDR3 has 13 amino acids. V gave up 0 bases and J gave up 0 bases, with 4 bases separating them. The germline CDR1 and CDR2 sequences are DFQATT and SNEGSKA (reference sequence). CDR3 region: CSARDPSTDTQYF. CDR3 nucleotides: TGCAGTGCTAGAGATCCGAGCACAGATACGCAGTATTTT.

The chain is built from TRBV9 and TRBJ2-5; D not resolved. V lost 0 bases and J lost 2, with 8 bases in between. The V gene's germline CDR1 is SGDLS and CDR2 YYNGEE. The CDR3 is 14 amino acids. In DNA form, the CDR3 reads TGTGCCAGCAGCGTAGCTATCACACAAGAGACCCAGTACTTC. Amino acid sequence: CASSVAITQETQYF.

The CDR3 is CASSSRDRLEQYF. The CDR3 DNA sequence: TGTGCCAGCAGCTCCAGAGACAGACTCGAGCAGTACTTC. This rearrangement joins TRBV7-9 to TRBJ2-7, with a tentative D call TRBD1 (5 bases). Germline V gene lookup returns CDR1 SEHNR and CDR2 FQNEAQ (reference sequence). The CDR3 consists of 13 residues. The V end was cut by 4 bases, the J end by 6 bases, with 13 bases between.

V and J are TRBV7-7 and TRBJ2-3; 7 nucleotides line up with TRBD2. CDR1 and CDR2 (germline): SSHAT, FNYEAQ (reference sequence). The V gene end was trimmed by 1 base and the J gene end by 1 base; junction bases not matched to a gene: 2. The CDR3 has 15 residues. CDR3 bases: TGTGCCAGCAGCTTAGGAAGCGGGGGCACAGATACGCAGTATTTT. This translates into CASSLGSGGTDTQYF.

This chain uses TRBV5-4 with TRBJ1-5; TRBD1 might be the D (5 bases). The ends were cut back, 0 bases at V and 0 bases at J, with 10 bases in the middle. The CDR3 is 16 amino acids. Per germline, CDR1 SGHNT and CDR2 YYREEE (reference sequence). CDR3 DNA: TGTGCCAGCAGCTTGGACGGGGCATATAGCAATCAGCCCCAGCATTTT. It translates to CASSLDGAYSNQPQHF.